A selection of T cell receptor beta chains follows, all from one sample in a study. TCRdb redid the calling of the RT-PCR reads with MiXCR, one entry per CDR3 protein. This table has about 680,000 distinct CDR3 sequences, approximately 14% appearing once. Sequencing was done on a sample of memory CD4+ T cells from blood. The origin of the receptors is a female donor in good health, serving as a healthy control. CDR3s include the opening cysteine and the closing phenylalanine or tryptophan.

j_call: TRBJ2-5; v_call: TRBV6-6; cdr3_aa: CAVRGSFQETQYF
j_call: TRBJ2-3; v_call: TRBV6-5; cdr3_aa: CASRNVGGSDTQYF
j_call: TRBJ1-2; v_call: TRBV20-1; cdr3_aa: CSARDGSGQGNYGYTF
j_call: TRBJ2-2; v_call: TRBV27; cdr3_aa: CASTQQGGNTGELFF
j_call: TRBJ2-7; v_call: TRBV20-1; cdr3_aa: CSASPPGRQASYEQYF
j_call: TRBJ2-7; v_call: TRBV29-1; cdr3_aa: CSAELAGGNRFF
j_call: TRBJ1-5; v_call: TRBV6-5; cdr3_aa: CASSLGVGGENQPQHF
j_call: TRBJ1-1; v_call: TRBV6-1; cdr3_aa: CASSERDRRNTEAFF
j_call: TRBJ1-2; v_call: TRBV7-2; cdr3_aa: CASSFEGQGGYTF
j_call: TRBJ1-2; v_call: TRBV5-1; cdr3_aa: CASSPLQDDYGYTF
j_call: TRBJ2-1; v_call: TRBV7-3; cdr3_aa: CASSLKGGLAGSYNEQFF
j_call: TRBJ2-1; v_call: TRBV28; cdr3_aa: CASSFLPLNEQFF
j_call: TRBJ2-2; v_call: TRBV7-3; cdr3_aa: CASSPGAYGELFF
j_call: TRBJ2-2; v_call: TRBV5-6; cdr3_aa: CASSLLARDNTGELFF
j_call: TRBJ2-6; v_call: TRBV4-2; cdr3_aa: CASSQVQAASGANVLTF
j_call: TRBJ2-7; v_call: TRBV7-2; cdr3_aa: CASSPGPANEQYF
j_call: TRBJ1-1; v_call: TRBV20-1; cdr3_aa: CSARVTAPAFF
j_call: TRBJ2-3; v_call: TRBV28; cdr3_aa: CASLGGPGTDTQYF